These 6 T cell receptor beta chains originate from one sample sequenced in a study of shared clonotypes between healthy human individuals. The table came from immunoSEQ multiplex PCR; TCRdb's copy has only in-frame clones and leaves some out. This sample yields about 660,000 clones, of which around 67% are seen a single time; around 1.6% belongs to the top ten. Sequencing was done on a sample of memory CD4+ T cells sorted from blood. As for subset: CD45RA-negative fraction. The receptors derive from a woman aged 25-40 years in good health.

The rearrangement uses TRBV5-1 and TRBJ2-5; the match to TRBD2 covers 8 bases. Unmatched junction bases numbered 3, after V lost 0 bases and J lost 2 bases. Looked up from germline, CDR1 is SGHRS and CDR2 is YFSETQ. The CDR3 contains 15 residues. The CDR3 spells CASSLEIAGQETQYF. As DNA, the CDR3 is TGCGCCAGCAGCTTGGAGATAGCGGGGCAAGAGACCCAGTACTTC.

This clone appeared a few times. V and J are TRBV11-3 and TRBJ2-3, with D uncertain. Germline loops: CDR1 SGHNT, CDR2 YENEEA. V was clipped by 0 bases and J by 5 bases, with 6 bases between them. CDR3 length equals 13 residues. The CDR3 region is CASSLEGIDTQYF. Written as DNA, the CDR3 is TGTGCCAGCAGCTTAGAGGGGATAGATACGCAGTATTTT.

The J gene is TRBJ2-1, the V gene TRBV29-1; possible D gene TRBD2, 6 bases. Looked up from germline, CDR1 is SQVTM and CDR2 is ANQGSEA. Trimming took off 2 bases at V and 8 bases at J, with 10 bases between the two ends. CDR3 length: 12 amino acids. Here the CDR3 DNA reads TGCAGCGTTGAATCAGGCGGGGATGAGCAGTTCTTC. It specifies CSVESGGDEQFF.

The chain combines TRBV7-6 with TRBJ2-1, with TRBD1 matching over 11 bases. Germline V gives CDR1 SGHVS, CDR2 FNYEAQ. This CDR3 has 14 amino acids. The V and J ends lost 3 bases and 6 bases, in that order; junction bases with no gene match: 1. In DNA, the CDR3 is TGTGCCAGCAGCTTTGGGACAGGGGGCAATGAGCAGTTCTTC. It translates to CASSFGTGGNEQFF.

A word on this clone: This same CDR3 is encoded by further DNA sequences in the sample. The chain is built from TRBV5-6 and TRBJ2-5; D is undetermined. The CDR3 runs to 11 residues. V was clipped by 1 base and J by 4 bases, with 2 bases between them. Per germline, CDR1 SGHDT and CDR2 YYEEEE. CDR3 bases: TGTGCCAGCAGCTTGCTAGAGACCCAGTACTTC. As protein: CASSLLETQYF.

This clone is a singleton in its sample. The V and J genes are TRBV19 and TRBJ2-5; tentatively, D is TRBD2 (6 bases). Germline V lookup: CDR1 LNHDA, CDR2 SQIVND (reference sequence). Trimming left V 4 bases short and J 0 bases short, with 9 bases between. This CDR3 has 14 amino acids. The CDR3 protein is CASSTRLDQETQYF. The CDR3 DNA reads as TGTGCCAGTAGTACGAGACTAGACCAAGAGACCCAGTACTTC. Full variable domain (missing parts from reference TRBV19 and TRBJ2-5): DGGITQSPKYLFRKEGQNVTLSCEQNLNHDAMYWYRQDPGQGLRLIYYSQIVNDFQKGDIAEGYSVSREKKESFPLTVTSAQKNPTAFYLCASSTRLDQETQYFGPGTRLLVL.